This is a list of T cell receptor beta chains from one sample in a study of cytotoxic CD8 clonotypes in ibrutinib-treated CLL. Profiling relied on immunoSEQ multiplex PCR, and the TCRdb table lists in-frame clones only, not all of them. The sample gives about 22,000 clones, about three quarters of which show up once; approximately 7.8% is in the top ten. Sequences were derived from PBMCs, sampled before ibrutinib treatment. These receptors all stem from a human donor with chronic lymphocytic leukemia. Both conserved end residues are part of each CDR3.

V gene: TRBV11-2
CDR3 protein: CASRGTSGGGYNEQFF

V gene: TRBV18
CDR3 protein: CASSWIAGGPNEQFF

V gene: TRBV5-1
CDR3 protein: CASSLGSPQGTDTQYF

V gene: TRBV4-2
CDR3 protein: CASSSSSYEQYF

V gene: TRBV19
CDR3 protein: CASSWTSGRGRELFF

V gene: TRBV30
CDR3 protein: CAWSTPPGRFQHF

V gene: TRBV5-1
CDR3 protein: CASSLLQGASVGYTF

V gene: TRBV30
CDR3 protein: CAWSGKWGSYGYTF

V gene: TRBV5-6
CDR3 protein: CASSLGGSGNTIYF

V gene: TRBV18
CDR3 protein: CASSPRELHGYTF

V gene: TRBV2
CDR3 protein: CASNVPSGGAYTQYF

V gene: TRBV7-9
CDR3 protein: CASSPGQGNYGYTF

V gene: TRBV4-3
CDR3 protein: CASSQGQGVGNEKLFF

V gene: TRBV9
CDR3 protein: CASSVQSGFTEAFF

V gene: TRBV10-1
CDR3 protein: CASMREQSDTEAFF

V gene: TRBV6-5
CDR3 protein: CASSRTTPGAQHF

V gene: TRBV6-5
CDR3 protein: CASSYSAGVQPQHF

V gene: TRBV27
CDR3 protein: CASSLPGLAGVEDEQYF

V gene: TRBV7-2
CDR3 protein: CASAPGPDTQYF

V gene: TRBV19
CDR3 protein: CASWDGNYEQYF

V gene: TRBV9
CDR3 protein: CASSAPHGTGANYGYTF

V gene: TRBV6-5
CDR3 protein: CASRSATGKDYGYTF

V gene: TRBV7-9
CDR3 protein: CASHRGTGEYGELFF

V gene: TRBV7-9
CDR3 protein: CASSSDSGWAFF

V gene: TRBV18
CDR3 protein: CASSPVGRGGEAFF

V gene: TRBV5-1
CDR3 protein: CASRPDWARTGSPLHF

V gene: TRBV13
CDR3 protein: CASSSRGPYEQYF

V gene: TRBV7-9
CDR3 protein: CASRPRDTDTQYF

V gene: TRBV19
CDR3 protein: CASSPGRNTGELFF

V gene: TRBV19
CDR3 protein: CASSTRTAFLMNTEAFF

V gene: TRBV29-1
CDR3 protein: CSVDPGGYYGYTF

V gene: TRBV6-1
CDR3 protein: CASAVFVGYTF

V gene: TRBV7-3
CDR3 protein: CASSITDRGDSNQPQHF

V gene: TRBV11-2
CDR3 protein: CASSLGYSTEAFF

V gene: TRBV6-5
CDR3 protein: CASSKGEYGYTF

V gene: TRBV2
CDR3 protein: CASTPRQGNSPLHF

V gene: TRBV7-2
CDR3 protein: CASSLGVAGGDTEAFF

V gene: TRBV7-9
CDR3 protein: CASSWSTGTNEKLFF

V gene: TRBV19
CDR3 protein: CASSMPLGVGGYTF

V gene: TRBV28
CDR3 protein: CASSFSPRRAAFGETQYF

V gene: TRBV11-2
CDR3 protein: CASSLSGTNYGYTF

V gene: TRBV6-5
CDR3 protein: CASSYTDRGSYGYTF